This T cell receptor (beta chain) is drawn from a study of beta chain features in type 1 diabetes. Findings and limits, study-wide: In every one of the four CD4+ subsets, TCRB CDR3s were moderately but significantly shorter in Type 1 diabetes patients. Type 1 diabetes patients had VDJ junctions that carried fewer insertions and more deletions.

This clone was found a few times. Its antigen remains unknown. V was trimmed by 5 bases and J by 1 base, leaving 14 bases between them. The CDR3 has 16 amino acids. The germline V gene has CDR1 SGHTA and CDR2 FQGNSA. The isolated RNA, all of it, was reverse transcribed, so expressed TCRB transcripts were what got sequenced. The protocol was immunoSEQ multiplex PCR, while the TCRdb copy is restricted to in-frame clones and leaves out a portion. The sample shows about 99,000 clones, approximately 30% of them seen only once. The genes are TRBV7-2 and TRBJ2-2; possible D gene TRBD2, 5 bases. This TCR was recovered from a woman under 30 with type 1 diabetes. The sample consisted of central memory CD4+ T cells from blood. The CDR3 spells CASSLLAVQNTGELFF. CDR3 nucleotide sequence: TGTGCCAGCAGCCTGCTAGCAGTCCAGAACACCGGGGAGCTGTTTTTT.